This T cell receptor (beta chain) was retrieved from a study of blood T cell repertoires in COVID-19. On the study more broadly: Sample material is recorded as cDNA or gDNA derived from T cells, B-cell-depleted T cells, or PBMCs.

Data came from immunoSEQ multiplex PCR; TCRdb stores just in-frame clones and leaves some out. The table lists some 71,000 clones, around 90% of them singletons, with approximately 5.8% in the top ten. The sample was peripheral blood. The sequence was obtained from a man in his fifties or sixties with acute or convalescent COVID-19.

In DNA, the CDR3 is TGCAGCGCATCACAGGGTTTGGGCTATGGCTACACCTTC. This encodes CSASQGLGYGYTF. V is TRBV29-1 and J is TRBJ1-2; D might be TRBD1 (6 bases). The CDR3 totals 13 residues. Trimming took 7 bases from V and 4 from J, leaving 16 bases between them. Germline values: CDR1 SQVTM, CDR2 ANQGSEA.